A selection of T cell receptor beta chains follows, all from one sample in a study of shared clonotypes between healthy human individuals. The repertoire was sequenced with immunoSEQ multiplex PCR; TCRdb's copy has only in-frame clones and lacks some. The sample has 1.6 million or so clones; around 97% are singletons. The sample was naive CD4+ T cells sorted from blood. The receptors derive from a man under 40 in good health. Both conserved end residues are part of each CDR3. D genes are given only for firm matches. Clone size is stated in some rows and not others, as once, few, many or a class when expanded.

v_gene: TRBV9; abundance: NA; j_gene: TRBJ1-2; d_gene: NA; CDR3nt: TGTGCCAGCAGCCCAGGACAAACTAACTATGGCTACACCTTC; CDR3aa: CASSPGQTNYGYTF
v_gene: TRBV6-1; abundance: NA; j_gene: TRBJ2-1; d_gene: TRBD2; CDR3nt: TGTGCCGCGTTGGGACTAGATCATTACAATGAGCAGTTCTTC; CDR3aa: CAALGLDHYNEQFF
v_gene: TRBV9; abundance: NA; j_gene: TRBJ2-7; d_gene: TRBD2; CDR3nt: TGTGCCAGCAGCGTATGGGCTAGCGGGACCTACGAGCAGTACTTC; CDR3aa: CASSVWASGTYEQYF
v_gene: TRBV18; abundance: once; j_gene: TRBJ2-2; d_gene: TRBD1; CDR3nt: TGTGCCAGCTCACCTCCCGGGACAGGGGAGGCCGGGGAGCTGTTTTTT; CDR3aa: CASSPPGTGEAGELFF
v_gene: TRBV5-6; abundance: NA; j_gene: TRBJ1-2; d_gene: TRBD1; CDR3nt: TGTGCCAGCAGCTTGGGGGACAGGGATTTCTATGGCTACACCTTC; CDR3aa: CASSLGDRDFYGYTF
v_gene: TRBV7-2; abundance: NA; j_gene: TRBJ2-4; d_gene: TRBD2; CDR3nt: TGTGCCAGCAGCTCGATTGCCCAAGGACTAGCGAAAAACATTCAGTACTTC; CDR3aa: CASSSIAQGLAKNIQYF
v_gene: TRBV28; abundance: NA; j_gene: TRBJ1-5; d_gene: TRBD1; CDR3nt: TGTGCCAGCTATACAGGGGACAGGGGCAATCAGCCCCAGCATTTT; CDR3aa: CASYTGDRGNQPQHF
v_gene: TRBV6-1; abundance: once; j_gene: TRBJ1-5; d_gene: NA; CDR3nt: TGTGCCAGCAGTTTTTGGGGGGATAGCAATCAGCCCCAGCATTTT; CDR3aa: CASSFWGDSNQPQHF
v_gene: TRBV29-1; abundance: NA; j_gene: TRBJ2-1; d_gene: TRBD2; CDR3nt: TGCAGCGTGGGACTAGTTTTTAACAATGAGCAGTTCTTC; CDR3aa: CSVGLVFNNEQFF
v_gene: TRBV5-6; abundance: NA; j_gene: TRBJ2-7; d_gene: TRBD2; CDR3nt: TGTGCCAGCATGCGGGGAGGGGAGCAGTACTTC; CDR3aa: CASMRGGEQYF
v_gene: TRBV5-1; abundance: NA; j_gene: TRBJ2-1; d_gene: NA; CDR3nt: TGCGCCAGCAGCAGAGGGCTAGCGAAGGAATACAATGAGCAGTTCTTC; CDR3aa: CASSRGLAKEYNEQFF
v_gene: TRBV14; abundance: NA; j_gene: TRBJ2-1; d_gene: NA; CDR3nt: TGTGCCAGCAGCCAAGAGCTAGGGGCCTACAATGAGCAGTTCTTC; CDR3aa: CASSQELGAYNEQFF
v_gene: TRBV6-6; abundance: NA; j_gene: TRBJ2-1; d_gene: TRBD2; CDR3nt: TGTGCCAGCAACAAAGCGGGAGGGCCCGACAATGAGCAGTTCTTC; CDR3aa: CASNKAGGPDNEQFF
v_gene: TRBV28; abundance: NA; j_gene: TRBJ2-5; d_gene: TRBD1; CDR3nt: TGTGCCAGCAGTTTAAATCTCAGGACAGGGAAAGAGACCCAGTACTTC; CDR3aa: CASSLNLRTGKETQYF
v_gene: TRBV5-1; abundance: NA; j_gene: TRBJ1-1; d_gene: NA; CDR3nt: TGCGCCAGCAGCTTGGAAGGACGGACTGAAGCTTTCTTT; CDR3aa: CASSLEGRTEAFF
v_gene: TRBV2; abundance: NA; j_gene: TRBJ2-2; d_gene: NA; CDR3nt: TGTGCCAGCAAAGGCAGTCCTAACACCGGGGAGCTGTTTTTT; CDR3aa: CASKGSPNTGELFF
v_gene: TRBV11-2; abundance: NA; j_gene: TRBJ2-7; d_gene: NA; CDR3nt: TGTGCCAGCAGCTTAGGGGCGCCAGATCCGGTCGTCGAGCAGTACTTC; CDR3aa: CASSLGAPDPVVEQYF
v_gene: TRBV27; abundance: NA; j_gene: TRBJ2-7; d_gene: NA; CDR3nt: TGTGCCAGCAGTTCGTCAGTCTTAAACTACGAGCAGTACTTC; CDR3aa: CASSSSVLNYEQYF
v_gene: TRBV14; abundance: NA; j_gene: TRBJ1-1; d_gene: NA; CDR3nt: TGTGCCAGCAGCCACAGAAAGAACACTGAAGCTTTCTTT; CDR3aa: CASSHRKNTEAFF
v_gene: TRBV5-4; abundance: NA; j_gene: TRBJ2-3; d_gene: NA; CDR3nt: TGTGCCAGCAGCTTGGGCGGTGAGGGGAGCACAGATACGCAGTATTTT; CDR3aa: CASSLGGEGSTDTQYF
v_gene: TRBV5-1; abundance: NA; j_gene: TRBJ2-7; d_gene: NA; CDR3nt: TGCGCCAGCAGCTTCCAGACAGGCTCCTACGAGCAGTACTTC; CDR3aa: CASSFQTGSYEQYF
v_gene: TRBV28; abundance: NA; j_gene: TRBJ2-1; d_gene: TRBD2; CDR3nt: TGTGCCAGCAGTTTCCCTAGCGGAGACAATGAGCAGTTCTTC; CDR3aa: CASSFPSGDNEQFF
v_gene: TRBV6-1; abundance: NA; j_gene: TRBJ2-3; d_gene: NA; CDR3nt: TGTGCCAGCAGTGGGATTTGGATTAGCACAGATACGCAGTATTTT; CDR3aa: CASSGIWISTDTQYF
v_gene: TRBV7-3; abundance: NA; j_gene: TRBJ2-1; d_gene: NA; CDR3nt: TGTGCCAGCAGCATCTCGGGAGATCCCCATGAGCAGTTCTTC; CDR3aa: CASSISGDPHEQFF
v_gene: TRBV4-1; abundance: NA; j_gene: TRBJ2-5; d_gene: TRBD1; CDR3nt: TGCGCCAGCAGCCAGGCCCCGGGACAGGGGGCTTGGGAGACCCAGTACTTC; CDR3aa: CASSQAPGQGAWETQYF
v_gene: TRBV15; abundance: NA; j_gene: TRBJ2-3; d_gene: TRBD1; CDR3nt: TGTGCCACCAGCAGAGGCATCATTCTCCGGGACAGGGAAGATACGCAGTATTTT; CDR3aa: CATSRGIILRDREDTQYF
v_gene: TRBV7-2; abundance: NA; j_gene: TRBJ2-7; d_gene: TRBD2; CDR3nt: TGTGCCAGCAGCCCTCAAGCGGGAGTCTACGAGCAGTACTTC; CDR3aa: CASSPQAGVYEQYF
v_gene: TRBV10-1; abundance: few; j_gene: TRBJ1-5; d_gene: NA; CDR3nt: TGCGCCAGCAGTGAGCAGGTTAATCAGCCCCAGCATTTT; CDR3aa: CASSEQVNQPQHF
v_gene: TRBV9; abundance: NA; j_gene: TRBJ2-1; d_gene: TRBD2; CDR3nt: TGTGCCAGCAGCGTAGTTAATAGCGGGAGCGGTGAGCAGTTCTTC; CDR3aa: CASSVVNSGSGEQFF
v_gene: TRBV7-9; abundance: NA; j_gene: TRBJ2-2; d_gene: TRBD2; CDR3nt: TGTGCCAGCAGCGCTAGCGGGAGGGATACCGGGGAGCTGTTTTTT; CDR3aa: CASSASGRDTGELFF
v_gene: TRBV7-9; abundance: NA; j_gene: TRBJ2-5; d_gene: NA; CDR3nt: TGTGCCAGCAGGACGGAAGGGGAGACCCAGTACTTC; CDR3aa: CASRTEGETQYF
v_gene: TRBV28; abundance: NA; j_gene: TRBJ1-2; d_gene: NA; CDR3nt: TGTGCCAGCAAGGGGAACTATGGCTACACCTTC; CDR3aa: CASKGNYGYTF
v_gene: TRBV27; abundance: NA; j_gene: TRBJ2-1; d_gene: TRBD2; CDR3nt: TGTGCCAGCAGTTTACCGGGACTAGCCGACTACAATGAGCAGTTCTTC; CDR3aa: CASSLPGLADYNEQFF
v_gene: TRBV5-8; abundance: NA; j_gene: TRBJ2-7; d_gene: NA; CDR3nt: TGTGCCAGCAGCTTTGGCCAGCCGCAGTACTTC; CDR3aa: CASSFGQPQYF
v_gene: TRBV18; abundance: NA; j_gene: TRBJ2-7; d_gene: NA; CDR3nt: TGTGCCAGCTCACGTACCCTCTACGAGCAGTACTTC; CDR3aa: CASSRTLYEQYF
v_gene: TRBV7-9; abundance: NA; j_gene: TRBJ1-2; d_gene: NA; CDR3nt: TGTGCCAGCAGCTTAGGACAGGAGAACTATGGCTACACCTTC; CDR3aa: CASSLGQENYGYTF
v_gene: TRBV29-1; abundance: NA; j_gene: TRBJ2-1; d_gene: NA; CDR3nt: TGCAGCGTTGAATGGGTCAGAGCCGTTGGGGATGAGCAGTTCTTC; CDR3aa: CSVEWVRAVGDEQFF
v_gene: TRBV28; abundance: NA; j_gene: TRBJ2-5; d_gene: NA; CDR3nt: TGTGCCAGCAGTTTTCTAGTCGAAGAGACCCAGTACTTC; CDR3aa: CASSFLVEETQYF
v_gene: TRBV19; abundance: NA; j_gene: TRBJ1-2; d_gene: TRBD1; CDR3nt: TGTGCCAGTTCGGACAGGGGGCAGACCTATGGCTACACCTTC; CDR3aa: CASSDRGQTYGYTF
v_gene: TRBV21-1; abundance: NA; j_gene: TRBJ1-5; d_gene: NA; CDR3nt: TGTGCCAGCAGCAAAAGGGTCCAGCCCCAGCATTTT; CDR3aa: CASSKRVQPQHF
v_gene: TRBV9; abundance: NA; j_gene: TRBJ1-2; d_gene: TRBD1; CDR3nt: TGTGCCAGCAGCAAAAATCACAGGGGCCCTAACTATGGCTACACCTTC; CDR3aa: CASSKNHRGPNYGYTF
v_gene: TRBV18; abundance: NA; j_gene: TRBJ1-5; d_gene: NA; CDR3nt: TGTGCCAGCTCACCCATTCAAACCCAGGGTAATAGCAATCAGCCCCAGCATTTT; CDR3aa: CASSPIQTQGNSNQPQHF
v_gene: TRBV6-5; abundance: NA; j_gene: TRBJ2-2; d_gene: NA; CDR3nt: TGTGCCAGCAGTTACGCAAGTTCGGGGAACACCGGGGAGCTGTTTTTT; CDR3aa: CASSYASSGNTGELFF